A selection of T cell receptor beta chains follows, all from one sample in a study of T cells after yellow fever vaccination. TCRdb recomputed calls from the 5' RACE reads with MiXCR, one row per CDR3 protein. The sample records 620,000 or so distinct CDR3 sequences, approximately 16% being singletons. Here the sequenced sample was PBMCs, taken about 5 days after the first yellow fever vaccination. Source of these receptors: a man aged 18 to 30 who received the YFV17D yellow fever vaccine. CDR3s include the opening cysteine and the closing phenylalanine or tryptophan. D genes are given only for firm matches. Clone size is shown for a subset of rows, as once, few, many or a class of expanded clone.

TRBV5-6	TRBD2	TRBJ2-2	many	CASSLSGGRELFF	TGTGCCAGCAGCTTGAGCGGGGGCAGGGAGCTGTTTTTT
TRBV4-2	TRBD1	TRBJ2-2	.	CASLPVGGRNTGELFF	TGTGCCAGCTTACCGGTAGGGGGCCGAAACACCGGGGAGCTGTTTTTT
TRBV6-5	.	TRBJ2-7	.	CASRDTYEQYF	TGTGCCAGCAGGGACACTTACGAGCAGTACTTC
TRBV15	.	TRBJ2-6	.	CATAQSVSGANVLTF	TGTGCCACCGCACAGAGTGTCTCTGGGGCCAACGTCCTGACTTTC
TRBV7-8	.	TRBJ1-2	few	CASSATRQHYGYTF	TGTGCCAGCAGCGCCACTCGCCAGCACTATGGCTACACCTTC
TRBV7-9	TRBD2	TRBJ2-2	.	CALISSSGANTGELFF	TGTGCCCTCATCTCTTCCAGCGGGGCGAACACCGGGGAGCTGTTTTTT
TRBV9	.	TRBJ2-7	few	CASTPRDGGEQYF	TGTGCCAGCACCCCCAGGGACGGGGGCGAGCAGTACTTC
TRBV5-4	.	TRBJ2-3	few	CASSPGATGSDTQYF	TGTGCCAGCAGCCCAGGGGCTACCGGCTCCGATACGCAGTATTTT
TRBV6-5	.	TRBJ1-6	.	CASSYLARANSPLHF	TGTGCCAGCAGTTACTTGGCACGGGCTAATTCACCCCTCCACTTT
TRBV11-2	.	TRBJ2-7	few	CASSLGAGQTREQYF	TGTGCCAGCAGCTTAGGGGCAGGGCAGACGAGAGAGCAGTACTTC
TRBV4-1	.	TRBJ1-2	.	CASSPGTGYVYGYTF	TGCGCCAGCAGTCCTGGGACGGGTTACGTCTATGGCTACACCTTC
TRBV29-1	.	TRBJ2-5	.	CSAYTGLETQYF	TGCAGCGCGTACACAGGGTTGGAGACCCAGTACTTC
TRBV5-5	TRBD1	TRBJ2-3	few	CASSTGQGHADTQYF	TGTGCCAGCAGCACTGGACAGGGTCACGCAGATACGCAGTATTTT
TRBV4-1	.	TRBJ2-5	many	CASSQVSSSSPRETQYF	TGCGCCAGCAGCCAAGTTTCCAGTTCTAGTCCGAGAGAGACCCAGTACTTC
TRBV20-1	TRBD2	TRBJ2-1	.	CSAKRGGLDEQFF	TGCAGTGCTAAACGGGGGGGCCTGGATGAGCAGTTCTTC
TRBV7-2	.	TRBJ2-2	few	CASSWSRGTPTGELFF	TGTGCCAGCAGCTGGTCTAGGGGGACCCCCACCGGGGAGCTGTTTTTT
TRBV29-1	.	TRBJ1-4	few	CSVVTDSYNEKLFF	TGCAGCGTTGTGACTGACAGCTATAATGAAAAACTGTTTTTT
TRBV7-6	TRBD2	TRBJ2-3	few	CASTPGTSPDTQYF	TGTGCCAGCACCCCTGGGACTAGCCCAGATACGCAGTATTTT
TRBV6-2/TRBV6-3	.	TRBJ2-5	.	CASSHSAAQYF	TGTGCCAGCAGTCACTCTGCGGCCCAGTACTTC
TRBV10-3	.	TRBJ2-3	.	CAISLTGDSTDTQYF	TGTGCCATCAGTCTTACAGGGGACTCCACAGATACGCAGTATTTT
TRBV6-6	.	TRBJ2-3	many	CASRPGAADTQYF	TGTGCCAGCAGACCGGGGGCCGCAGATACGCAGTATTTT
TRBV12-3/TRBV12-4	.	TRBJ2-3	few	CASSATRGRADTQYF	TGTGCCAGCAGTGCCACTAGGGGAAGGGCAGATACGCAGTATTTT
TRBV12-3/TRBV12-4	TRBD1	TRBJ1-2	many	CASSGQGNYGYTF	TGTGCCAGCTCCGGACAGGGGAACTATGGCTACACCTTC
TRBV29-1	TRBD1	TRBJ1-1	.	CSVSGTVDTEAFF	TGCAGCGTTTCCGGGACAGTTGACACTGAAGCTTTCTTT
TRBV29-1	.	TRBJ2-5	.	CSVDKGRQETQYF	TGCAGCGTTGATAAGGGTCGCCAAGAGACCCAGTACTTC
TRBV12-3/TRBV12-4	.	TRBJ2-5	many	CASSPPSIRETQYF	TGTGCCAGCAGTCCACCGTCGATCCGGGAGACCCAGTACTTC
TRBV7-2	.	TRBJ2-5	few	CASSLFANQETQYF	TGTGCCAGCAGCTTATTCGCCAACCAAGAGACCCAGTACTTC
TRBV20-1	TRBD2	TRBJ2-3	.	CSARTSGGAWTQYF	TGCAGTGCACGGACTAGCGGGGGGGCCTGGACGCAGTATTTT
TRBV7-9	.	TRBJ1-2	.	CASSFWGTSGYTF	TGTGCCAGCAGCTTCTGGGGAACTAGTGGCTACACCTTC
TRBV5-8	.	TRBJ1-3	.	CASRSLSDSGNTIYF	TGTGCCAGCAGATCCTTGTCCGACTCTGGAAACACCATATATTTT
TRBV6-2/TRBV6-3	.	TRBJ1-1	few	CASTLVETNTEAFF	TGTGCCAGCACCCTAGTCGAGACTAACACTGAAGCTTTCTTT
TRBV7-3	.	TRBJ1-1	.	CAGSLEGNTEAFF	TGTGCCGGCAGCTTAGAGGGGAACACTGAAGCTTTCTTT
TRBV7-9	TRBD2	TRBJ2-1	.	CASSLNPGTSGNEQFF	TGTGCCAGCAGCTTAAACCCCGGGACTAGCGGGAATGAGCAGTTCTTC
TRBV5-1	.	TRBJ2-5	.	CASSPEGRQETQYF	TGCGCCAGCAGCCCAGAGGGACGGCAAGAGACCCAGTACTTC
TRBV7-2	TRBD2	TRBJ2-7	few	CASSLRASGDYEQYF	TGTGCCAGCAGCTTAAGGGCTAGCGGGGACTACGAGCAGTACTTC
TRBV6-6	.	TRBJ1-1	.	CASTGGVFTEAFF	TGTGCCAGCACAGGTGGAGTGTTCACTGAAGCTTTCTTT
TRBV27	TRBD1	TRBJ2-1	.	CASSWDRSYNEQFF	TGTGCCAGCAGTTGGGACAGATCCTACAATGAGCAGTTCTTC
TRBV2	.	TRBJ1-5	.	CASTHGGRGRQPQHF	TGTGCCAGCACCCATGGGGGTCGGGGACGGCAGCCCCAGCATTTT
TRBV5-4	TRBD2	TRBJ2-1	few	CASSLSRRGSGRDYNEQFF	TGTGCCAGCAGCTTGTCTAGGCGGGGTAGCGGGAGAGATTACAATGAGCAGTTCTTC
TRBV7-2	TRBD2	TRBJ2-7	few	CASSPGLVTYEQYF	TGTGCCAGCAGCCCGGGACTAGTTACCTACGAGCAGTACTTC
TRBV4-1	.	TRBJ2-1	few	CASSQVSENEQFF	TGCGCCAGCAGCCAAGTCTCCGAAAATGAGCAGTTCTTC
TRBV18	TRBD2	TRBJ2-5	.	CASSLRGNEETQYF	TGTGCCAGCTCACTGCGGGGGAACGAAGAGACCCAGTACTTC
TRBV12-3/TRBV12-4	.	TRBJ1-1	few	CASTLGFAGGTEAFF	TGTGCCAGCACCCTCGGGTTCGCTGGGGGCACTGAAGCTTTCTTT
TRBV24-1	.	TRBJ2-3	many	CATSRGGGPTDTQYF	TGTGCCACCAGTCGAGGAGGCGGACCCACAGATACGCAGTATTTT
TRBV24-1	TRBD2	TRBJ2-5	.	CATSRGLAVQETQYF	TGTGCCACCAGCCGGGGACTAGCGGTGCAAGAGACCCAGTACTTC
TRBV6-1	.	TRBJ1-4	.	CASSEYQGSTNEKLFF	TGTGCCAGCAGTGAATATCAGGGTTCTACTAATGAAAAACTGTTTTTT
TRBV6-1	.	TRBJ1-1	.	CASGSEARNTEAFF	TGTGCCAGCGGATCAGAGGCGAGGAACACTGAAGCTTTCTTT
TRBV5-6	TRBD2	TRBJ2-5	.	CASSFPETSGGAETQYF	TGTGCCAGCAGCTTTCCCGAGACTAGCGGGGGGGCAGAGACCCAGTACTTC
TRBV20-1	.	TRBJ2-1	.	CSARGQGGDNEQFF	TGCAGTGCTCGTGGACAGGGAGGGGACAATGAGCAGTTCTTC
TRBV5-1	TRBD1	TRBJ1-1	few	CASSPQGTFDFTEAFF	TGCGCCAGCAGCCCACAGGGGACGTTTGATTTCACTGAAGCTTTCTTT
TRBV6-2/TRBV6-3	TRBD1	TRBJ1-6	once	CATQRDSVYNSPLHF	TGTGCCACGCAACGGGACAGCGTCTATAATTCACCCCTCCACTTT
TRBV12-3/TRBV12-4	.	TRBJ1-1	few	CASRGVETEAFF	TGTGCCAGCAGGGGGGTGGAAACTGAAGCTTTCTTT
TRBV5-5	TRBD1	TRBJ2-1	many	CASRRDRSYNEQFF	TGTGCCAGCAGACGGGACAGGTCTTACAATGAGCAGTTCTTC
TRBV19	.	TRBJ1-5	once	CASSSAFRVSNQPQHF	TGTGCCAGTAGTAGCGCATTCAGGGTGAGCAATCAGCCCCAGCATTTT
TRBV4-2	TRBD2	TRBJ2-3	few	CASSPEAAGGHTDTQYF	TGTGCCAGCAGCCCGGAAGCGGCGGGGGGCCACACAGATACGCAGTATTTT